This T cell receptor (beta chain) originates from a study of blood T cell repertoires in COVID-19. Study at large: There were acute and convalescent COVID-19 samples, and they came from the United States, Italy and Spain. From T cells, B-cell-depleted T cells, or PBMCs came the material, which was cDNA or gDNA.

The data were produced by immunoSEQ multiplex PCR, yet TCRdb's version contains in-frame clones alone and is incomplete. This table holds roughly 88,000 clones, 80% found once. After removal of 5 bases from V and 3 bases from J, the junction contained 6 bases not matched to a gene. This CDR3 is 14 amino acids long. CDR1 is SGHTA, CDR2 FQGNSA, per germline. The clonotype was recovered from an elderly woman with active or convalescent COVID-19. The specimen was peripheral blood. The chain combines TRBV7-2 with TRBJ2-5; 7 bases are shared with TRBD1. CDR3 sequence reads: CASSRRTGKETQYF. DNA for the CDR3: TGTGCCAGCAGCAGACGGACAGGAAAAGAGACCCAGTACTTC.